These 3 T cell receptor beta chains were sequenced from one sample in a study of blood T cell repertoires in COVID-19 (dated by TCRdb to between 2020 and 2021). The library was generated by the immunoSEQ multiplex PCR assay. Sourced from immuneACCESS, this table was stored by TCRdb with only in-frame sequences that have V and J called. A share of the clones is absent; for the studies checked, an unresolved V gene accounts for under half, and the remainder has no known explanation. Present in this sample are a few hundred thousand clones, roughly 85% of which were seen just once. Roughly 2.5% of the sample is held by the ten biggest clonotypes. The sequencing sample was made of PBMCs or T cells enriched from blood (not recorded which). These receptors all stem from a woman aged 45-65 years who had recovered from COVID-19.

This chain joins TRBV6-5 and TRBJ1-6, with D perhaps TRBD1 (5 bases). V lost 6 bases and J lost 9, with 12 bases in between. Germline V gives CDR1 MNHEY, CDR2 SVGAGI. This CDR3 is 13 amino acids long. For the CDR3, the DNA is TGTGCCAGCAGGACTCCAGGGTTTTCACCCCTCCACTTT. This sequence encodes CASRTPGFSPLHF.

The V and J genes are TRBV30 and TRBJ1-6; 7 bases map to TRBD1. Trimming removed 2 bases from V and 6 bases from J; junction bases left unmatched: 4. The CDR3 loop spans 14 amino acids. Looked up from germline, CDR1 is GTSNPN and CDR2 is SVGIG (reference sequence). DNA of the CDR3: TGTGCCTGGAGTCCGGGACAGCTTAATTCACCCCTCCACTTT. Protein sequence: CAWSPGQLNSPLHF.

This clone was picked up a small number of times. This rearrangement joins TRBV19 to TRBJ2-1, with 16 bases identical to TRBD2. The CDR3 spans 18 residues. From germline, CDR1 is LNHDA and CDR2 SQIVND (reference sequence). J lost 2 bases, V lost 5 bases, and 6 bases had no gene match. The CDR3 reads CASSDPGTSGGAYNEQFF. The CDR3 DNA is TGTGCCAGTAGTGACCCCGGGACTAGCGGGGGGGCCTACAATGAGCAGTTCTTC. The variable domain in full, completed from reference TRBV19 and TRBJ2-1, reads DGGITQSPKYLFRKEGQNVTLSCEQNLNHDAMYWYRQDPGQGLRLIYYSQIVNDFQKGDIAEGYSVSREKKESFPLTVTSAQKNPTAFYLCASSDPGTSGGAYNEQFFGPGTRLTVL.